One and the same sample provided the 32 T cell receptor beta chains below, sequenced in a study of radiotherapy plus CTLA-4 blockade in lung cancer. The method was immunoSEQ multiplex PCR; TCRdb's version includes in-frame clones alone and lacks a portion of them. The sample consists of roughly 68,000 clones, roughly 75% of them appearing once. This material consisted of peripheral blood, taken from a patient treated with radiotherapy plus ipilimumab. The receptors come from a human donor with non-small cell lung cancer who had a complete response to radiotherapy plus ipilimumab.

This clone was seen only a few times. The rearrangement links TRBV19 to TRBJ1-2; 8 bases are shared with TRBD1. V lost 2 bases to trimming and J lost 6 bases; unmatched junction nucleotides: 8. The germline gives CDR1 LNHDA, CDR2 SQIVND (reference sequence). This CDR3 is 15 amino acids long. CDR3 in DNA: TGTGCCAGTAGTATAAGTACAGGGGGAGGTCATGGCTACACCTTC. It yields the protein CASSISTGGGHGYTF.

In this sample, this clone turned up once. V gene TRBV9 combines with J gene TRBJ2-2; D possibly corresponds to TRBD1 (6 bases). The V gene lost 3 bases and the J gene lost 8 bases, with 17 bases spanning the gap. Germline lookup yields CDR1 SGDLS and CDR2 YYNGEE. The CDR3 is made up of 15 amino acids. In DNA, the CDR3 is TGTGCCAGCAGCGCCCCAGGGGAACCCAAAGGGGAGCTGTTTTTT. The encoded protein is CASSAPGEPKGELFF.

This clone was counted only a few times. The chain uses TRBV10-1 and TRBJ2-3; perhaps D is TRBD1 or TRBD2 (6 bases each). The ends were cut back, 3 bases at V and 2 bases at J, with 21 bases in the middle. CDR3 length: 18 amino acids. Germline assignment: CDR1 WNHNN and CDR2 SYGVQD (reference sequence). This chain's CDR3 is CASSDGGLFGGPTDTQYF. The CDR3 nucleotides read TGCGCCAGCAGTGATGGGGGGTTATTCGGGGGCCCCACAGATACGCAGTATTTT.

This chain uses TRBV4-1 with TRBJ2-2; D might be TRBD1 or TRBD2, each matching 5 bases. Germline CDR1 and CDR2: MGHRA and YSYEKL. The CDR3 runs to 15 residues. The V and J ends lost 1 base and 3 bases respectively, with 9 bases between them. CDR3 residues: CASSQGEGYTGELFF. DNA of the CDR3: TGCGCCAGCAGCCAAGGCGAGGGGTACACCGGGGAGCTGTTTTTT.

The rearrangement uses TRBV18 and TRBJ2-7; D is ambiguous. The CDR3 length is 14 residues. CDR1 and CDR2 from the germline V gene are KGHSH and LQKENI. Between the trimmed V and J ends, which lost 2 bases and 2 bases, there was a span of 10 bases. In DNA, the CDR3 is TGTGCCAGCTCACCAGGGCCCTATCCCTACGAGCAGTACTTC. This codes for CASSPGPYPYEQYF.

This clone occurred once. The rearrangement uses TRBV5-1 and TRBJ1-1; D possibly corresponds to TRBD1 (5 bases). Trimming pared 1 base from V and 7 bases from J, leaving 14 bases between. Germline assignment: CDR1 SGHRS and CDR2 YFSETQ. The CDR3 is 14 amino acids. CDR3 sequence: CASSLSGQGREAFF. The CDR3 DNA sequence: TGCGCCAGCAGCTTGTCGGGGCAGGGTCGTGAAGCTTTCTTT.

The V and J genes are TRBV19 and TRBJ2-1; D remains unclear. The V gene lost 5 bases and the J gene lost 1 base, with 9 bases spanning the gap. Germline lookup yields CDR1 LNHDA and CDR2 SQIVND (reference sequence). This CDR3 comprises 14 residues. CDR3 in DNA: TGTGCCAGTAGTCCGGCTGGGTCCTACAATGAGCAGTTCTTC. It codes for CASSPAGSYNEQFF. The full variable domain, with the rest looked up from reference TRBV19 and TRBJ2-1, is DGGITQSPKYLFRKEGQNVTLSCEQNLNHDAMYWYRQDPGQGLRLIYYSQIVNDFQKGDIAEGYSVSREKKESFPLTVTSAQKNPTAFYLCASSPAGSYNEQFFGPGTRLTVL.

The rearrangement links TRBV9 to TRBJ2-2, with a tentative D call TRBD1 (5 bases). Germline CDR1 and CDR2: SGDLS and YYNGEE. The V end was cut by 0 bases, the J end by 3 bases, with 15 bases between. The CDR3 covers 17 residues. The CDR3: CASSVAQGRVDTGELFF. The DNA of the CDR3 is TGTGCCAGCAGCGTAGCCCAGGGCAGGGTCGACACCGGGGAGCTGTTTTTT.

The rearrangement joins TRBV7-2 to TRBJ2-1; a possible D gene is TRBD2 (5 bases). Germline V gives CDR1 SGHTA, CDR2 FQGNSA. Trimming pared 5 bases from V and 0 bases from J, leaving 14 bases between. The CDR3 consists of 16 residues. The CDR3 DNA is TGTGCCAGCAGCCCACGCACGGGAAGCTCCTACAATGAGCAGTTCTTC. It yields the protein CASSPRTGSSYNEQFF.

This clone is deemed medium-sized (0.01 to 0.1%). The chain couples TRBV19 to TRBJ1-1; 9 bases align to TRBD1. Germline lookup yields CDR1 LNHDA and CDR2 SQIVND (reference sequence). With 5 bases clipped from V and 4 bases from J, the junction kept 8 bases outside the gene matches. This CDR3 comprises 15 residues. The CDR3 DNA sequence: TGTGCCAGTAGTGAGCTCGCGACAGGGGGCACTGAAGCTTTCTTT. Amino acid sequence: CASSELATGGTEAFF.

This sequence joins TRBV9 and TRBJ1-1; 7 nucleotides line up with TRBD1. With V trimmed by 0 bases and J by 4 bases, 12 bases remained unmatched. The CDR3 runs to 17 residues. Germline assignment: CDR1 SGDLS and CDR2 YYNGEE. The CDR3, as DNA: TGTGCCAGCAGCGTAGCGGGGGCAGGGGGGATGGGCACTGAAGCTTTCTTT. Translating gives CASSVAGAGGMGTEAFF.

This chain links TRBV11-2 with TRBJ2-3, with a weak D call TRBD1 (6 bases). Looked up from germline, CDR1 is SGHAT and CDR2 is FQNNGV. The CDR3 totals 16 residues. Trimming took 3 bases from V and 0 from J, leaving 13 bases between them. The CDR3, as DNA: TGTGCCAGCAGCTTCGGGCAGGGGAGTAGCACAGATACGCAGTATTTT. This sequence encodes CASSFGQGSSTDTQYF.

This clone is a singleton in its sample. The chain employs TRBV7-6 and TRBJ2-4; 10 nucleotides align to TRBD1. V was clipped by 5 bases and J by 7 bases; unmatched bases: 8. CDR1 is SGHVS, CDR2 FNYEAQ, per germline. This CDR3 spans 15 amino acids. CDR3 amino acids: CASSPRDRGGNIQYF. The CDR3 nucleotides read TGTGCCAGCAGCCCCCGGGACAGGGGTGGGAACATTCAGTACTTC.

The chain employs TRBV5-1 and TRBJ1-3; D is perhaps TRBD1 (5 bases). This CDR3 is built from 15 residues. Trimming left V 4 bases short and J 0 bases short, with 11 bases between. Germline CDR1 is SGHRS and CDR2 is YFSETQ. CDR3 DNA: TGCGCCAGCAGCCCCGACAGATCCTCTGGAAACACCATATATTTT. Protein sequence: CASSPDRSSGNTIYF.

This clone was detected only once. The chain combines TRBV19 with TRBJ2-2, with D possibly TRBD1 on 6 matching bases. There are 15 residues in the CDR3. Germline CDR1 and CDR2: LNHDA and SQIVND (reference sequence). V was trimmed by 6 bases and J by 7 bases, leaving 18 bases between them. This CDR3 reads CASRPSGGVGGELFF. The CDR3 DNA reads TGTGCCAGTAGGCCGAGTGGGGGCGTAGGCGGGGAGCTGTTTTTT.

This clone was seen just once. The V call is TRBV2, the J call TRBJ2-7; TRBD1 might be the D (5 bases). Germline V gives CDR1 SNHLY, CDR2 FYNNEI. CDR3 length: 12 residues. V dropped 2 bases and J dropped 6 bases, with 8 bases sitting between them. This CDR3 is CASSELTVEQYV. DNA of the CDR3: TGTGCCAGCAGTGAATTGACAGTCGAGCAGTACGTC.

This clone appeared once. The chain carries TRBV18 and TRBJ2-3; TRBD1 matches 9 bases. V shed 0 bases, J shed 5 bases, and the junction held 9 bases outside the gene matches. Germline-derived CDR1 and CDR2 are KGHSH and LQKENI. CDR3 length: 17 amino acids. This CDR3 is CASSPPKLGGQGDTQYF. The CDR3 coding sequence is TGTGCCAGCTCACCACCAAAATTAGGGGGACAGGGAGATACGCAGTATTTT.

This clone has more than one count but fewer than ten. The rearrangement joins TRBV10-3 to TRBJ1-2, with no clear D. The CDR3 covers 13 residues. Germline V lookup: CDR1 ENHRY, CDR2 SYGVKD. V lost 6 bases, J lost 4 bases, and 12 bases lay in between. CDR3 nucleotide sequence: TGTGCCATCAGGGGAATGGGGATCTATGGCTACACCTTC. Its protein is CAIRGMGIYGYTF.

The chain links TRBV9 to TRBJ2-5; TRBD2 matches at 7 bases. With V trimmed by 4 bases and J by 5 bases, 8 bases remained unmatched. CDR3 size: 14 residues. Germline values: CDR1 SGDLS, CDR2 YYNGEE. The CDR3: CASSPGGVRETQYF. CDR3 DNA: TGTGCCAGCAGCCCGGGGGGTGTTCGTGAGACCCAGTACTTC.

The count of this clone is one. The chain is built from TRBV6-5 and TRBJ2-2; TRBD1 agrees at 7 bases. The CDR3 loop spans 14 amino acids. CDR1 MNHEY and CDR2 SVGAGI come from the germline V gene. Trimming cost V 5 bases and J 7 bases; bases outside gene matches: 7. DNA for the CDR3: TGTGCCAGCAGTAGTAAAGGGACAGACGGGGAGCTGTTTTTT. It is translated as CASSSKGTDGELFF.

This clone was found a few times. This chain uses TRBV5-1 with TRBJ1-3, with unresolved D. CDR1 SGHRS and CDR2 YFSETQ come from the germline V gene. The CDR3 has 12 amino acids. V lost 4 bases and J lost 2, with 4 bases in between. For the CDR3, the DNA is TGCGCCAGCAGCCCAGCTGGAAACACCATATATTTT. Its translation: CASSPAGNTIYF.

The V gene is TRBV4-3, the J gene TRBJ1-1, with D perhaps TRBD1 (6 bases). There are 14 residues in the CDR3. V lost 0 bases to trimming and J lost 4 bases, with 9 bases between them. Germline-derived CDR1 and CDR2 are LGHNA and YSLEER. The CDR3 nucleotides read TGCGCCAGCAGCCAAGACAGGGGATTCACTGAAGCTTTCTTT. Its translation: CASSQDRGFTEAFF.

This clone was counted a few times. The chain has TRBV15 and TRBJ1-3, with a tentative D call TRBD1 (5 bases). V shed 0 bases and J shed 5 bases, with 23 bases lying between them. The CDR3 consists of 19 residues. Germline CDR1 is LNHNV and CDR2 is YYDKDF (reference sequence). CDR3 in DNA: TGTGCCACCAGCAGAGATGGCCACAGGACCCAACCTCGAAGAAACACCATATATTTT. This sequence encodes CATSRDGHRTQPRRNTIYF.

This clone was seen once. V and J are TRBV18 and TRBJ2-7, with D perhaps given as TRBD1 or TRBD2 (5 bases each). This CDR3 region has 12 residues. Trimming stripped 1 base from V and 6 bases from J, with 7 bases between. Germline V gives CDR1 KGHSH, CDR2 LQKENI. The CDR3: CASSPRGSEQYF. CDR3 sequence (DNA): TGTGCCAGCTCACCACGGGGGAGCGAGCAGTACTTC. Full variable domain (remainder filled in from reference TRBV18 and TRBJ2-7): NAGVMQNPRHLVRRRGQEARLRCSPMKGHSHVYWYRQLPEEGLKFMVYLQKENIIDESGMPKERFSAEFPKEGPSILRIQQVVRGDSAAYFCASSPRGSEQYFGPGTRLTVT.

The CDR3 protein is CASDRGSSLSYEQYV. DNA for the CDR3: TGTGCTAGCGACAGGGGTTCGAGCCTCTCCTACGAGCAGTACGTC. The chain is built from TRBV12-5 and TRBJ2-7, with 8 bases aligning to TRBD1. This CDR3 region has 15 residues. CDR1 is LGHNT, CDR2 FRNRAP, per germline. V dropped 9 bases and J dropped 0; count of bases not matched to a gene: 10.

V is TRBV5-4 and J is TRBJ2-7, with D maybe TRBD1 (5 bases). V was clipped by 3 bases and J by 3 bases, with 10 bases between them. Germline V gene data show CDR1 as SGHNT and CDR2 as YYREEE (reference sequence). The CDR3 consists of 13 residues. This CDR3 reads CASSSTENYEQYF. CDR3 in DNA: TGTGCCAGCAGCTCGACAGAGAACTACGAGCAGTACTTC.

This clone was counted between two and nine times. The chain employs TRBV11-2 and TRBJ1-1; D remains unclear. CDR3 size: 10 residues. Looked up from germline, CDR1 is SGHAT and CDR2 is FQNNGV. Trimming stripped 5 bases from V and 7 bases from J, with 5 bases between. For the CDR3, the DNA is TGTGCCAGCAGCACCCTTGAAGCTTTCTTT. This translates into CASSTLEAFF.

The rearrangement uses TRBV9 and TRBJ2-5; tentative D call: TRBD2 (5 bases). The CDR3 loop spans 14 amino acids. With 0 bases removed from V and 6 bases from J, the gap between germline ends came to 12 bases. In germline, CDR1 is SGDLS, CDR2 YYNGEE. The CDR3 sequence: CASSVEADGKTQYF. For the CDR3, the DNA is TGTGCCAGCAGCGTAGAAGCGGATGGTAAGACCCAGTACTTC.

This chain links TRBV11-2 with TRBJ1-2; tentative D call: TRBD1 (6 bases). CDR1 and CDR2 from the germline V gene are SGHAT and FQNNGV. The V end was cut by 4 bases, the J end by 5 bases, with 17 bases between. The CDR3 sequence is 15 residues long. CDR3 residues: CASSSLGGLGYGYTF. The CDR3 DNA is TGTGCCAGCAGCTCTCTGGGGGGGCTTGGGTATGGCTACACCTTC.

The chain is built from TRBV5-1 and TRBJ1-2; 7 positions agree with TRBD1. The CDR3 totals 16 residues. J gave up 1 base and V 2 bases, and 8 bases lay outside the gene matches. Germline loops: CDR1 SGHRS, CDR2 YFSETQ. CDR3 loop: CASSLMTGTVNYGYTF. The CDR3, as DNA: TGCGCCAGCAGCTTAATGACCGGGACAGTTAACTATGGCTACACCTTC.

This clone was observed a few times. This chain connects TRBV5-1 to TRBJ2-3; D is possibly TRBD1 (6 bases). The CDR3 loop spans 15 amino acids. The germline CDR1 and CDR2 sequences are SGHRS and YFSETQ. Between the trimmed V and J ends, which lost 4 bases and 0 bases, there was a span of 12 bases. The CDR3 DNA reads TGCGCCAGCAGCCTCCTGGACAGTAGCACAGATACGCAGTATTTT. Its protein is CASSLLDSSTDTQYF.

V is TRBV25-1 and J is TRBJ2-1; a possible D gene is TRBD1 (6 bases). V lost 6 bases to trimming and J lost 12 bases, with 21 bases between them. The CDR3 has 14 amino acids. Germline-derived CDR1 and CDR2 are MGHDK and SYGVNS. CDR3 residues: CASRDRLQDAGQFF. DNA of the CDR3: TGTGCCAGCAGAGACAGGTTGCAGGACGCAGGGCAGTTCTTC.